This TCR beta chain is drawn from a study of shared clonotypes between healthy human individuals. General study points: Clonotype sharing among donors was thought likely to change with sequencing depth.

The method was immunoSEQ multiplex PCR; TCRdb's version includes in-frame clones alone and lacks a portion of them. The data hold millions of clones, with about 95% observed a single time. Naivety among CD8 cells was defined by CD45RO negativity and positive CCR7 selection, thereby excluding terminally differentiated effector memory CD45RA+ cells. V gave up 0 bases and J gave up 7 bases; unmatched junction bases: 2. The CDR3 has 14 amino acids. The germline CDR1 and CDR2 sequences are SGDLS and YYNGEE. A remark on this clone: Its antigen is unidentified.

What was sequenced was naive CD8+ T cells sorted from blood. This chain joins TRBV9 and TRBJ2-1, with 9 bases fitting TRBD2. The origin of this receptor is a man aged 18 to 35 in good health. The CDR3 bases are TGTGCCAGCAGCGTAGCTACTAGCGGGAATGAGCAGTTCTTC. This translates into CASSVATSGNEQFF.